What follows is one TCR beta chain and its context. The CDR3 runs to 15 residues. Germline V gene sequence: CDR1 LGHDT, CDR2 YNNKEL (reference sequence). Trimming pared 0 bases from V and 2 bases from J, leaving 11 bases between. This record belongs to a study of blood T cell repertoires in COVID-19. Libraries were prepared by immunoSEQ multiplex PCR; TCRdb keeps only in-frame clonotypes and omits some of them. The sample yields 350,000 to 400,000 clones, roughly 89% seen once. Sequencing was carried out using peripheral blood. This chain joins TRBV3-1 (or the pseudogene TRBV3-2) and TRBJ2-7; tentatively, D is TRBD1 (5 bases). The sequence derives from a man younger than 35 with active or convalescent COVID-19. The CDR3 DNA sequence: TGTGCCAGCAGCCAAGATCGGTCAGGGACCTACGAGCAGTACTTC. Translation: CASSQDRSGTYEQYF.